This T cell receptor (beta chain) was recovered during a study of OX40 agonist ivuxolimab in advanced cancers. In terms of the full investigation: Ivuxolimab, which targeted the costimulatory receptor OX40 (CD134), was an agonistic, fully human IgG2 monoclonal antibody. Intravenous ivuxolimab was administered to patients every 2 weeks at six dose levels: 0.01, 0.1, 0.3, 1.5, 3 and 10 mg/kg. Of the roughly 54 dose-escalation patients, hepatocellular carcinoma was present in roughly 19, melanoma in approximately 15, renal cell carcinoma in 9 and head and neck cancer in 9. In the dose-escalation cohort, 75% to 85% of patients were male, and the mean age was roughly 60 years with a range of about 20 to 79. Patients were allowed to have had prior anti-PD-1, anti-PD-L1 or anti-CTLA-4 therapy, and approximately 40% of the dose-escalation patients had been treated with checkpoint inhibitors. Three dose-escalation patients achieved partial responses, one with hepatocellular carcinoma and two with cutaneous melanoma. The point of sequencing TCRbeta in the periphery was to test whether ivuxolimab changed TCR sequence diversity and drove clonal T-cell expansion. The paper reports the monotherapy dose-escalation portion (N of about 47 patients) of the phase I ivuxolimab trial.

The paper as a whole reports these results and caveats: Clonal expansion of both CD4+ and CD8+ blood T cells was observed from baseline to week 6 at doses 0.1 to 3.0 mg/kg. Partial responders in the 0.1-3.0 mg/kg groups had among the lowest normalized peripheral clonal expansion, especially among CD8+ T cells. The antigen specificity of the clonally expanded peripheral T cells was not determined. Low levels of normalized T-cell clonal expansion were also seen in some nonresponding patients. After ivuxolimab, more expanded clones were found on average in CD8+ T cells than in CD4+ T cells.

Patients with a history of autoimmune disease or receiving systemic immunosuppression were excluded from the trial. Peripheral blood for TCR sequencing was drawn from every dose cohort at baseline, at cycle 4 day 1 and at cycle 7 day 1. The samples were taken from a phase I, first-in-human, multicenter, open-label dose-escalation trial of ivuxolimab. Adults with locally advanced or metastatic melanoma, renal cell, hepatocellular, or head and neck squamous cell carcinoma were enrolled in the trial. Before TCR sequencing, CD4+ T cells and CD8+ T cells from peripheral blood were sorted into separate populations. Genomic DNA was isolated from the sorted cells so that the TCRbeta CDR3 region could be sequenced. The immunoSEQ Assay was used for sequencing of TCRbeta CDR3 regions. TCRdb took over this immuneACCESS table, retaining in-frame rearrangements with V and J assigned. Such tables are incomplete; in checked studies, under half of the missing clones stem from an unresolved V gene, and the remainder is unexplained. The sample table lists around 67,000 clones, nearly 90% of them with a count of one. Roughly 1.3% of the sample rests with the top ten.

As regards this clone: Its antigen remains undetermined. Nothing much larger sits one base from this clone, and base qualities are not available.

This TCR came from an adult with an advanced solid tumor such as melanoma, head and neck, liver or kidney cancer. Specimen: CD4+ or CD8+ T cells sorted from blood, collected in a trial of the OX40 agonist ivuxolimab.

The sequenced DNA: TGTGCCAGCAGCGTTGGAGGGAATACTGGAAACACCATATATTTT. This translates into CASSVGGNTGNTIYF. This chain is built from TRBV9 and TRBJ1-3; no D segment can be confidently identified. CDR3 length: 15 amino acids, cysteine to phenylalanine. Only the CDR3 portion is preserved as DNA: 45 bases, with reading frame beginning at the first base. At the junction V is shortened by 2 bases and J by 2 bases, with 11 bases in between. Based on the germline V gene, the CDR1 and CDR2 sequences are SGDLS and YYNGEE.